A selection of T cell receptor beta chains follows, all from one sample in a study of response to subunit inactivated influenza vaccine. TCRdb re-called the RT-PCR reads through MiXCR, storing one row per CDR3 protein. The sample contains 150,000 to 200,000 distinct CDR3 sequences, 10% to 15% of which appear only once. These data also formed part of another study, on T cells expressing NK-cell markers.

The material was CD8+ T cells sorted from PBMCs, obtained 11 to 12 days after vaccination. The receptors were gathered from a man aged 50 to 59 who received an inactivated influenza vaccine. CDR3s include the opening cysteine and the closing phenylalanine or tryptophan. D genes are given only for firm matches. Where a row states a size, it is once, few, many or the class of an expanded clone; other rows omit it.

J gene | clone size | D gene | CDR3 length | V gene | CDR3 protein | CDR3 DNA
TRBJ2-1 | . | TRBD2 | 16 | TRBV3-1 | CASSQVAGPSYNEQFF | TGTGCCAGCAGCCAGGTAGCGGGGCCGAGCTACAATGAGCAGTTCTTC
TRBJ2-1 | . | TRBD1 | 15 | TRBV27 | CASSDGTGTYNEQFF | TGTGCCAGCTCCGACGGGACAGGTACCTACAATGAGCAGTTCTTC
TRBJ2-7 | . | TRBD1 | 15 | TRBV3-1 | CASSQAGTDLGEQYF | TGTGCCAGCAGCCAAGCTGGGACAGACTTAGGCGAGCAGTACTTC
TRBJ2-2 | many | TRBD1 | 12 | TRBV27 | CASRQGAGELFF | TGTGCCAGCAGACAGGGGGCCGGGGAGCTGTTTTTT
TRBJ2-7 | many | TRBD1 | 12 | TRBV27 | CASMDPGQEQYF | TGTGCCAGCATGGACCCGGGACAGGAGCAGTACTTC
TRBJ1-5 | many | TRBD1 | 14 | TRBV7-9 | CASSWSGGSQPQHF | TGTGCCAGCAGCTGGTCAGGGGGATCTCAGCCCCAGCATTTT
TRBJ2-7 | many | TRBD2 | 17 | TRBV9 | CASSPHSGLAGVNEQYF | TGTGCCAGCAGCCCTCACTCGGGACTAGCGGGAGTTAACGAGCAGTACTTC
TRBJ2-1 | few | TRBD2 | 16 | TRBV5-1 | CASSLGLGGGYNEQFF | TGCGCCAGCAGCTTAGGGCTTGGGGGGGGTTACAATGAGCAGTTCTTC
TRBJ2-1 | few | TRBD2 | 15 | TRBV3-1 | CASSQDLAGRNEQFF | TGTGCCAGCAGCCAAGATCTAGCGGGAAGGAATGAGCAGTTCTTC
TRBJ2-7 | many | TRBD1 | 14 | TRBV12-3/TRBV12-4 | CASSLRTGLYEQYF | TGTGCCAGCAGCCTCAGGACAGGTTTATACGAGCAGTACTTC
TRBJ2-7 | . | . | 13 | TRBV29-1 | CSVEGGVSYEQYF | TGCAGCGTTGAAGGCGGCGTCTCCTACGAGCAGTACTTC
TRBJ1-2 | few | TRBD1 | 16 | TRBV3-1 | CASSQSVDRADYGYTF | TGTGCCAGCAGCCAATCGGTGGACAGGGCCGACTATGGCTACACCTTC
TRBJ2-1 | many | TRBD2 | 14 | TRBV28 | CASSSSGRINEQFF | TGTGCCAGCAGTTCTAGCGGGAGAATAAATGAGCAGTTCTTC
TRBJ1-1 | . | . | 12 | TRBV6-5 | CASSSTGGEAFF | TGTGCCAGCAGTTCGACAGGAGGTGAAGCTTTCTTT
TRBJ2-5 | few | TRBD1 | 13 | TRBV29-1 | CSVEEDREETQYF | TGCAGCGTTGAGGAGGACAGGGAAGAGACCCAGTACTTC
TRBJ1-1 | few | . | 12 | TRBV19 | CASTRGSTEAFF | TGTGCCAGTACACGGGGAAGTACTGAAGCTTTCTTT
TRBJ1-1 | . | . | 15 | TRBV28 | CASSFLAAGATEAFF | .
TRBJ2-7 | few | TRBD1 | 18 | TRBV4-3 | CASSQEWAPRDSHYEQYF | TGCGCCAGCAGCCAAGAGTGGGCTCCGAGGGACAGCCACTACGAGCAGTACTTC
TRBJ2-7 | . | . | 15 | TRBV9 | CASSSTSAGPYEQYF | TGTGCCAGCAGCTCAACCTCTGCCGGTCCTTACGAGCAGTACTTC
TRBJ2-7 | . | . | 12 | TRBV5-1 | CASSLLGNEQYF | TGCGCCAGCAGCTTGTTGGGAAACGAGCAGTACTTC
TRBJ2-2 | many | . | 12 | TRBV9 | CASSGGTGELFF | TGTGCCAGCAGCGGAGGCACCGGGGAGCTGTTTTTT
TRBJ2-3 | few | . | 13 | TRBV20-1 | CSVPGLLTDTQYF | TGCAGTGTCCCGGGACTGCTCACAGATACGCAGTATTTT